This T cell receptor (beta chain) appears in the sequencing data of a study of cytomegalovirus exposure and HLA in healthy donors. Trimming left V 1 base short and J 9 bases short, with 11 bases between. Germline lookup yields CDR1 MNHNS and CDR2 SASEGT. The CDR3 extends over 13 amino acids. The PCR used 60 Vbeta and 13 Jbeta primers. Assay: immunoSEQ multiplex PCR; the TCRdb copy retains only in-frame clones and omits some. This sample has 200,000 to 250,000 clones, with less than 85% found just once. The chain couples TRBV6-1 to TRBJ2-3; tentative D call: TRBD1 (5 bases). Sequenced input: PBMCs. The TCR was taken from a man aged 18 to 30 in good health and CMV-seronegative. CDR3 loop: CASSEVRVATQYF. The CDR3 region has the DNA TGTGCCAGCAGTGAAGTCAGGGTGGCGACGCAGTATTTT.